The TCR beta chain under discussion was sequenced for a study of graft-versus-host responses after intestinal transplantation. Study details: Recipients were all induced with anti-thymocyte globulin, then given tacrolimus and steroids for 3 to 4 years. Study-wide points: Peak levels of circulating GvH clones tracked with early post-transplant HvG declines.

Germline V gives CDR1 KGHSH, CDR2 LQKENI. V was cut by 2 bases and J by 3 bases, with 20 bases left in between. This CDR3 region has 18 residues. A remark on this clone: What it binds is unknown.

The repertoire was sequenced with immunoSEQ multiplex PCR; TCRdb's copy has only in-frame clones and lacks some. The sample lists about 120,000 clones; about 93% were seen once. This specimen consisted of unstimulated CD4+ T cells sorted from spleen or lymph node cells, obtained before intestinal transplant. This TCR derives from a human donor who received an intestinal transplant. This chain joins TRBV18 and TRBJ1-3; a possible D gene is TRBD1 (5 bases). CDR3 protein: CASSPTLQDRMFGNTIYF. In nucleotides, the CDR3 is TGTGCCAGCTCACCAACCCTTCAAGACAGAATGTTTGGAAACACCATATATTTT.